Below, 20 T cell receptor beta chains from the same sample are listed, as sequenced in a study of immune reconstitution after stem cell transplant in scleroderma. From the RT-PCR reads, TCRdb called clonotypes with MiXCR, one entry per CDR3 protein. Counted here are around 1,700 distinct CDR3 sequences, approximately 10% occurring once; the ten biggest clones make up roughly 14%. Sampling was done before or after autologous hematopoietic stem cell transplantation (not recorded which). Every receptor here comes from a female donor with systemic sclerosis.

By share, this clonotype counts as large. The rearrangement uses TRBV7-2 and TRBJ2-5; D may be TRBD2 (5 bases). In germline, CDR1 is SGHTA, CDR2 FQGNSA. This CDR3 is built from 16 residues. The V gene lost 5 bases and the J gene lost 4 bases, with 20 bases spanning the gap. CDR3 in DNA: TGTGCCAGCAGCCCTAAGGGAGCGCGCGTGGGAGAGACCCAGTACTTC. Its translation: CASSPKGARVGETQYF. The full variable domain, with the rest looked up from reference TRBV7-2 and TRBJ2-5, is GAGVSQSPSNKVTEKGKDVELRCDPISGHTALYWYRQSLGQGLEFLIYFQGNSAPDKSGLPSDRFSAERTGGSVSTLTIQRTQQEDSAVYLCASSPKGARVGETQYFGPGTRLLVL.

By share, this clonotype counts as medium-sized. This chain joins TRBV27 and TRBJ2-2; possible D gene TRBD2, 5 bases. CDR1 and CDR2 (germline): MNHEY, SMNVEV (reference sequence). There are 16 residues in the CDR3. With 6 bases removed from V and 0 bases from J, the gap between germline ends came to 14 bases. The CDR3 DNA sequence: TGTGCCAGCAGCATGCGTATGACTACGAACACCGGGGAGCTGTTTTTT. As protein: CASSMRMTTNTGELFF.

This clonotype ranks as medium-sized. The chain uses TRBV10-3 and TRBJ1-1, with TRBD1 as a possible D gene (5 bases). Germline CDR1 and CDR2: ENHRY and SYGVKD. CDR3 length: 14 residues. Trimming cost V 5 bases and J 0 bases, with 10 bases left between them. CDR3 residues: CAISQTALNTEAFF. Here the CDR3 DNA reads TGTGCCATCAGTCAGACAGCCTTGAACACTGAAGCTTTCTTT.

The chain uses TRBV20-1 and TRBJ2-3; D could derive from TRBD1 or TRBD2 (5 bases each). Trimming took 5 bases from V and 8 from J, leaving 23 bases between them. The CDR3 is 15 amino acids. CDR1 and CDR2 from the germline V gene are DFQATT and SNEGSKA (reference sequence). The CDR3 loop reads CSAPGPGASLVTQYF. CDR3 DNA sequence: TGCAGTGCTCCGGGCCCCGGGGCCTCTTTGGTTACGCAGTATTTT.

This clonotype appeared a few times. The chain recombines TRBV6-2 or TRBV6-3 with TRBJ1-5, with a weak D call TRBD1 (6 bases). V was clipped by 0 bases and J by 3 bases, with 18 bases between them. CDR1 MNHEY and CDR2 SVGEGT come from the germline V gene. The CDR3 totals 18 residues. The CDR3 reads CASSYSLNQGTNNQPQHF. In nucleotides, the CDR3 is TGTGCCAGCAGTTACTCGTTAAACCAGGGGACTAACAATCAGCCCCAGCATTTT.

By share, this clonotype counts as large. This chain uses TRBV6-6 with TRBJ2-1; 10 bases are a match to TRBD2. The CDR3 loop spans 15 amino acids. The V segment lost 5 bases and the J segment 4 bases; nucleotides outside the gene matches: 5. In germline, CDR1 is MNHNY, CDR2 SVGAGI (reference sequence). The DNA of the CDR3 is TGTGCCAGCAGTCCCGGGACTAGCGTTTACAATGAGCAGTTCTTC. Amino acids: CASSPGTSVYNEQFF.

This clonotype is medium-sized (0.01 to 0.1%). The genes are TRBV6-2 or TRBV6-3 and TRBJ2-6; D remains unclear. V lost 2 bases and J 0 bases, leaving 5 bases between the germline ends. The CDR3 extends over 15 amino acids. Germline values: CDR1 MNHEY, CDR2 SVGEGT. CDR3 in amino acids: CASSYDGSGANVLTF. The CDR3 DNA reads as TGTGCCAGCAGTTACGACGGCTCTGGGGCCAACGTCCTGACTTTC.

The gene calls are TRBV5-1 and TRBJ2-5; D perhaps matches TRBD1 (6 bases). Trimming stripped 0 bases from V and 2 bases from J, with 14 bases between. Looked up from germline, CDR1 is SGHRS and CDR2 is YFSETQ. This CDR3 contains 16 residues. CDR3 loop: CASSLGRGTSQETQYF. In DNA form, the CDR3 reads TGCGCCAGCAGCTTGGGCAGGGGAACGTCACAAGAGACCCAGTACTTC. The variable domain in full, completed from reference TRBV5-1 and TRBJ2-5, reads KAGVTQTPRYLIKTRGQQVTLSCSPISGHRSVSWYQQTPGQGLQFLFEYFSETQRNKGNFPGRFSGRQFSNSRSEMNVSTLELGDSALYLCASSLGRGTSQETQYFGPGTRLLVL.

V gene TRBV4-3 combines with J gene TRBJ2-7; 10 bases match TRBD2. J gave up 3 bases and V 5 bases, and 4 bases lay outside the gene matches. Germline V gene lookup returns CDR1 LGHNA and CDR2 YSLEER. The CDR3 is 14 residues long. The DNA of the CDR3 is TGCGCCAGCAGCTCCGGGACTAGCGACTACGAGCAGTACTTC. Protein sequence: CASSSGTSDYEQYF.

In its sample, this clonotype ranks as large. The rearrangement uses TRBV20-1 and TRBJ2-7; 8 nucleotides line up with TRBD2. Germline CDR1 reads DFQATT; CDR2 reads SNEGSKA (reference sequence). There are 16 residues in the CDR3. Losses at the gene ends were 2 bases for V and 3 bases for J; bases not matched to a gene: 12. Here the CDR3 DNA reads TGCAGTGCTAGAACCCCTACTAGCGGACTCTTCTACGAGCAGTACTTC. Its translation is CSARTPTSGLFYEQYF.

This clonotype has just a few counts. This sequence joins TRBV29-1 and TRBJ2-5; TRBD1 agrees at 7 bases. CDR1 SQVTM and CDR2 ANQGSEA come from the germline V gene. CDR3 length: 14 amino acids. The V gene end was trimmed by 6 bases and the J gene end by 2 bases; junction bases not matched to a gene: 9. CDR3 protein: CSVQRGRGQETQYF. CDR3 nucleotide sequence: TGCAGCGTCCAGAGGGGCAGGGGGCAAGAGACCCAGTACTTC. The complete variable domain, with remaining parts taken from reference TRBV29-1 and TRBJ2-5, reads SAVISQKPSRDICQRGTSLTIQCQVDSQVTMMFWYRQQPGQSLTLIATANQGSEATYESGFVIDKFPISRPNLTFSTLTVSNMSPEDSSIYLCSVQRGRGQETQYFGPGTRLLVL.

By share of the sample, this clonotype is medium-sized. CDR3 protein: CSAPRRASGSVRTGELFF. The CDR3 DNA sequence: TGCAGTGCTCCTAGGCGGGCTAGCGGGAGCGTAAGGACCGGGGAGCTGTTTTTT. The chain employs TRBV20-1 and TRBJ2-2, with 10 bases fitting TRBD2. The CDR3 loop spans 18 amino acids. Germline lookup yields CDR1 DFQATT and CDR2 SNEGSKA (reference sequence). After removal of 5 bases from V and 5 bases from J, the junction contained 17 bases not matched to a gene.

This clonotype is judged large (0.1 to 1%). The V gene is TRBV5-1, the J gene TRBJ1-2; D is uncertain. V lost 2 bases and J lost 8, with 10 bases in between. CDR3 length equals 12 residues. Germline CDR1 is SGHRS and CDR2 is YFSETQ. This chain's CDR3 is CASSLDAQGYTF. In DNA form, the CDR3 reads TGCGCCAGCAGCTTAGACGCCCAGGGCTACACCTTC.

This clonotype is categorized as medium-sized. The chain is built from TRBV10-3 and TRBJ1-1; D ambiguous. Trimming shortened V by 8 bases and J by 1 base, and 14 bases separated the two germline ends. CDR1 and CDR2 (germline): ENHRY, SYGVKD. The CDR3 extends over 14 amino acids. The CDR3 region is CAICRADPNTEAFF. As DNA, the CDR3 is TGTGCCATCTGTCGCGCAGACCCGAACACTGAAGCTTTCTTT.

This clonotype was seen a few times. Mismatch with germline at one junction end may stem from a read error. CDR3 sequence: CASSPDVGTPGLGEQYF. Written as DNA, the CDR3 is TGTGCTAGCAGCCCTGATGTCGGGACCCCCGGATTGGGCGAGCAGTACTTC. The chain is built from TRBV7-7 and TRBJ2-7; D tentatively fits TRBD1 or TRBD2 (5 bases each). Germline loops: CDR1 SSHAT, CDR2 FNYEAQ (reference sequence). The CDR3 contains 17 residues. The variable domain in full, completed from reference TRBV7-7 and TRBJ2-7, reads GAGVSQSPRYKVTKRGQDVTLRCDPISSHATLYWYQQALGQGPEFLTYFNYEAQPDKSGLPSDRFSAERPEGSISTLTIQRTEQRDSAMYRCASSPDVGTPGLGEQYFGPGTRLTVT.

By its share, this clonotype is medium-sized. V usage is TRBV20-1 and J usage is TRBJ2-3; D is perhaps TRBD1 (6 bases). Trimming cost V 6 bases and J 3 bases, with 13 bases left between them. Germline CDR1 is DFQATT and CDR2 is SNEGSKA (reference sequence). The CDR3 extends over 13 amino acids. The CDR3 sequence is CSAGRQATDTQYF. In nucleotides, the CDR3 is TGCAGTGCCGGCCGACAGGCGACAGATACGCAGTATTTT.

This clonotype has just a few counts. V is TRBV20-1 and J is TRBJ2-1; D ambiguous. The CDR3 totals 11 residues. Trimming stripped 3 bases from V and 13 bases from J, with 13 bases between. Germline V gene lookup returns CDR1 DFQATT and CDR2 SNEGSKA (reference sequence). CDR3 DNA sequence: TGCAGTGCTAGCGTCTGGCCTTACCAGTTCTTC. Translated, it gives CSASVWPYQFF.

The V gene is TRBV20-1, the J gene TRBJ2-2; tentatively, D is TRBD1 (6 bases). This CDR3 has 14 residues. Deletions cut 4 bases from V and 7 bases from J, with 16 bases between. The germline gives CDR1 DFQATT, CDR2 SNEGSKA (reference sequence). The CDR3 protein is CSANYRDRGGELFF. In DNA form, the CDR3 reads TGCAGTGCTAACTACAGGGATAGGGGCGGGGAGCTGTTTTTT.

The gene calls are TRBV28 and TRBJ2-7; TRBD2 is a possible D gene (5 bases). The CDR3 totals 16 residues. Trimming shortened V by 11 bases and J by 0 bases, and 23 bases separated the two germline ends. Germline lookup yields CDR1 MDHEN and CDR2 SYDVKM. The CDR3 sequence is CAGTLSVSASSYEQYF. The CDR3 DNA follows: TGTGCCGGCACCCTCTCGGTTAGCGCGAGCTCCTACGAGCAGTACTTC.

By frequency in the sample, this clonotype is large. This chain connects TRBV15 to TRBJ1-2; the D gene is possibly TRBD1 (6 bases). Trimming took 0 bases from V and 4 from J, leaving 15 bases between them. Germline CDR1 is LNHNV and CDR2 is YYDKDF (reference sequence). There are 16 residues in the CDR3. CDR3: CATSRDSRGASYGYTF. Here the CDR3 DNA reads TGTGCCACCAGCAGAGATAGTAGGGGGGCCTCCTATGGCTACACCTTC.